This TCR beta chain is drawn from a study of beta chain features in type 1 diabetes. Germline V lookup: CDR1 LGHNA, CDR2 YNFKEQ. V lost 4 bases, J lost 5 bases, and 12 bases stayed unmatched. The CDR3 runs to 16 residues. Expressed TCRB transcripts were sequenced after all isolated RNA was converted to cDNA. Repertoires were generated with immunoSEQ multiplex PCR, while TCRdb's copy carries only in-frame clones and drops some. The sample has about 140,000 clones, 9.7% seen once; the top ten hold 0.55% to 0.75%. It was one heparinised blood draw, averaging approximately 100 mL, that each donor gave. This clonotype was obtained from a woman between 40 and 50 years old in good health. J is TRBJ1-2 and V is TRBV4-2; 8 bases are shared with TRBD1. Sequences were obtained from central memory CD4+ T cells from blood. CDR3 residues: CASSPVTPGQAYGYTF. The CDR3, as DNA: TGTGCCAGCAGCCCGGTGACGCCGGGACAGGCATATGGCTACACCTTC.